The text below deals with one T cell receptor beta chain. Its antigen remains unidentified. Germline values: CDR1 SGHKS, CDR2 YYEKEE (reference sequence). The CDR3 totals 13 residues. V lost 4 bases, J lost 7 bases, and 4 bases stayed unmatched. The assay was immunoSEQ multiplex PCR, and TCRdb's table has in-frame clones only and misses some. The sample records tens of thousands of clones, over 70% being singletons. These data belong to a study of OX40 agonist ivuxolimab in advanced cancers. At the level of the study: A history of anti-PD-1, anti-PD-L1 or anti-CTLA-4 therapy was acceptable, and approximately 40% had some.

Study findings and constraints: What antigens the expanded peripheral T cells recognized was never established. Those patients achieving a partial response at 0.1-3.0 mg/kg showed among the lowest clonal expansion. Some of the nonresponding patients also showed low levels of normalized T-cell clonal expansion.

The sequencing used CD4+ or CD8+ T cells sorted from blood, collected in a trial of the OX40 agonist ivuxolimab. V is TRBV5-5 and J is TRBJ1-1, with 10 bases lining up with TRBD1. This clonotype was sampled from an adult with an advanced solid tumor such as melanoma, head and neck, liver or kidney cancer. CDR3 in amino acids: CASSPGTGDEAFF. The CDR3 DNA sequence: TGTGCCAGCAGCCCCGGGACAGGGGATGAAGCTTTCTTT.